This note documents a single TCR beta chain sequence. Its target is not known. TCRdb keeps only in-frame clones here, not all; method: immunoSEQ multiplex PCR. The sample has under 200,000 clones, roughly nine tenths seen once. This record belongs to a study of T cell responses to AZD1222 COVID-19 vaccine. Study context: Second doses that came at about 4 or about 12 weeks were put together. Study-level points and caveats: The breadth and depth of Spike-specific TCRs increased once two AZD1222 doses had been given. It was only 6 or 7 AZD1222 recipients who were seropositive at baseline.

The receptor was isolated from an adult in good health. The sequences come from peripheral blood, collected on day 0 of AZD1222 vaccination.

CDR3 residues: CASSGTGVSSGYTF. The CDR3 DNA reads TGTGCCAGCAGCGGGACAGGGGTTTCGAGTGGCTACACCTTC. The V call is TRBV5-5, the J call TRBJ1-2; TRBD1 matches 10 bases. This CDR3 region has 14 residues. Germline-derived CDR1 and CDR2 are SGHKS and YYEKEE (reference sequence). Unmatched junction bases numbered 7, after V lost 4 bases and J lost 7 bases.